One and the same sample provided the 20 T cell receptor beta chains below, sequenced in a study of T cells in women clearing cervical HPV infection (dated by TCRdb to 2017 to 2018). To prepare the library, the immunoSEQ multiplex PCR assay was applied. The immuneACCESS repertoire file appears here via TCRdb, limited to in-frame rearrangements. These files lack a portion of the clones; in checked studies, under half of the deficit traces to unresolved V genes, and the cause of the others is not known. The table held for this sample gives roughly 22,000 clones. The ten most abundant clones make up 3.3% of the sample. The material sequenced was blood buffy coat. Every receptor here comes from a woman aged 18-70 years with a cervical HPV16 infection that either progressed to CIN3+ or cleared (not recorded which).

Note on this clone: With the read ending 3 residues before the CDR3 end, the germline J gene is used to fill in that end. V gene TRBV7-9 combines with J gene TRBJ2-7, with 12 bases that match TRBD2. Germline lookup yields CDR1 SEHNR and CDR2 FQNEAQ (reference sequence). There are 15 residues in the CDR3. The V and J ends lost 4 bases and 3 bases, in that order; junction bases with no gene match: 4. The CDR3 bases that were read are TGTGCCAGCAGCTCGACTAGCGGGAGAAGCTACGAG. It specifies CASSSTSGRSYE. The entire CDR3 is CASSSTSGRSYEQYF. The full variable domain, in which reference TRBV7-9 and TRBJ2-7 provide the parts outside the CDR3, is DTGVSQNPRHKITKRGQNVTFRCDPISEHNRLYWYRQTLGQGPEFLTYFQNEAQLEKSRLLSDRFSAERPKGSFSTLEIQRTEQGDSAMYLCASSSTSGRSYEQYFGPGTRLTVT.

Concerning this clone itself: The sequenced fragment ends 3 residues before the CDR3 boundary, so the rest is inferred from the germline J gene. This chain joins TRBV19 and TRBJ1-1; tentative D call: TRBD1 (5 bases). From germline, CDR1 is LNHDA and CDR2 SQIVND (reference sequence). CDR3 length equals 13 residues. Trimming left V 6 bases short and J 4 bases short, with 12 bases between. Partial CDR3 DNA: TGTGCCAGTAGCTCTCAGGGTGGCACTGAA. This gives the protein CASSSQGGTE. The CDR3 as a whole reads CASSSQGGTEAFF.

About this clone: The read gets to within 3 residues of the CDR3 end, and the germline J gene fills in the rest. V is TRBV5-8 and J is TRBJ2-3; D is possibly TRBD2 (5 bases). This CDR3 region has 12 residues. Looked up from germline, CDR1 is SGHTS and CDR2 is YDEGEE. CDR3 DNA (partial): TGTGCCAGCAGCTCCGACCCCGGGGCG. It encodes CASSSDPGA. The full CDR3 is CASSSDPGAQYF.

Concerning this clone: With the read ending 3 residues before the CDR3 end, the germline J gene is used to fill in that end. V gene TRBV7-6 combines with J gene TRBJ2-3, with D perhaps TRBD2 (5 bases). CDR3 length: 11 residues. Germline lookup yields CDR1 SGHVS and CDR2 FNYEAQ. The covered CDR3 bases are TGTGCCAGCAGCTTGGTCGGGGCG. Protein product: CASSLVGA. The full-length CDR3 reads as CASSLVGAQYF. Full variable domain (rest looked up from reference TRBV7-6 and TRBJ2-3): GAGVSQSPRYKVTKRGQDVALRCDPISGHVSLYWYRQALGQGPEFLTYFNYEAQQDKSGLPNDRFSAERPEGSISTLTIQRTEQRDSAMYRCASSLVGAQYFGPGTRLTVL.

As to this clone: The read terminates 3 residues before the CDR3 end, so the remaining end is supplied by the germline J gene. The genes are TRBV4-1 and TRBJ2-7, with D hard to call. CDR3 length: 15 residues. Per germline, CDR1 MGHRA and CDR2 YSYEKL. V lost 3 bases to trimming and J lost 1 base, with 13 bases between them. The sequenced part of the CDR3 DNA is TGCGCCAGCAGCCACGGGTCCTACGGTTCCTACGAG. It specifies CASSHGSYGSYE. The CDR3, in full, reads CASSHGSYGSYEQYF.

Notes on this clone: The read falls 3 residues short of the CDR3 end, and the missing part is taken from the germline J gene. The chain has TRBV5-4 and TRBJ2-1; 8 bases are a match to TRBD1. Per germline, CDR1 SGHNT and CDR2 YYREEE (reference sequence). The CDR3 runs to 15 residues. The V and J ends lost 4 bases and 5 bases, in that order; junction bases with no gene match: 8. The CDR3 sequence is CASSTKTGEDNEQFF. Incomplete CDR3 DNA: TGTGCCAGCAGCACCAAGACAGGGGAAGACAATGAG.

On this clone: The read is 3 residues too short to cover the CDR3 end, so that end is filled in from the germline J gene. The chain is built from TRBV13 and TRBJ1-2; 7 bases are shared with TRBD1. The V gene's germline CDR1 is PRHDT and CDR2 FYEKMQ (reference sequence). The CDR3 runs 16 residues. V trimming: 0 bases; J trimming: 0 bases; junction bases outside the gene matches: 4. This CDR3 reads CASSLGSGGANYGYTF. The sequenced CDR3 bases are TGTGCCAGCAGCTTAGGGTCAGGGGGAGCTAACTATGGC.

On this clone: The CDR3 end falls 3 residues outside the read, so it is completed with the germline J gene. The V and J genes are TRBV20-1 and TRBJ2-7, with 7 positions matching TRBD2. The length of the CDR3 is 13 residues. V gave up 5 bases and J gave up 3 bases; unmatched junction bases: 7. CDR1 DFQATT and CDR2 SNEGSKA come from the germline V gene (reference sequence). The chain's CDR3 is CSALKTGGYEQYF. The CDR3 bases that were read are TGCAGTGCTCTTAAGACGGGGGGCTACGAG.

The CDR3 loop is CASSFSPSNYGYTF. CDR3 DNA, as far as it was read: TGTGCCAGCAGCTTTAGCCCCTCTAACTATGGC. The rearrangement links TRBV7-9 to TRBJ1-2; D is ambiguous. Read coverage stops 3 residues before the CDR3 terminus; the germline J gene supplies the remainder. The CDR3 consists of 14 residues. Germline V gives CDR1 SEHNR, CDR2 FQNEAQ (reference sequence). With 3 bases removed from V and 0 bases from J, the gap between germline ends came to 8 bases.

Comments on this clone: Sequencing ends 3 residues short of the CDR3 end; the germline J gene provides the rest. This chain links TRBV30 with TRBJ2-7; unclear D gene. This CDR3 region has 11 residues. Trimming pared 2 bases from V and 4 bases from J, leaving 6 bases between. Germline CDR1 GTSNPN, CDR2 SVGIG (reference sequence). The CDR3: CAWSPTYEQYF. The sequenced part of the CDR3 DNA is TGTGCCTGGAGTCCTACTTACGAG. Full variable domain (remainder filled in from reference TRBV30 and TRBJ2-7): SQTIHQWPATLVQPVGSPLSLECTVEGTSNPNLYWYRQAAGRGLQLLFYSVGIGQISSEVPQNLSASRPQDRQFILSSKKLLLSDSGFYLCAWSPTYEQYFGPGTRLTVT.

Frequency places this clone as medium-sized (0.01 to 0.1%). Sequencing ends 3 residues short of the CDR3 end; the germline J gene provides the rest. This rearrangement joins TRBV20-1 to TRBJ1-1; D is perhaps TRBD1 (5 bases). CDR3 length equals 12 residues. V was pared by 3 bases and J by 4 bases, with 9 bases between. CDR1 and CDR2 (germline): DFQATT, SNEGSKA (reference sequence). CDR3 loop: CSASGGGTEAFF. The CDR3 bases that were read are TGCAGTGCTAGCGGGGGGGGCACTGAA.

Notes on this clone: With the read ending 3 residues before the CDR3 end, the germline J gene is used to fill in that end. The J gene is TRBJ1-6, the V gene TRBV2; D remains unclear. The CDR3 extends over 13 amino acids. From germline, CDR1 is SNHLY and CDR2 FYNNEI. V was trimmed by 2 bases and J by 8 bases, leaving 7 bases between them. The CDR3 protein is CASSEIRDSPLHF. CDR3 DNA (partial): TGTGCCAGCAGTGAAATCCGGGATTCACCC.

As regards this clone: The read halts 3 residues ahead of the CDR3 end, with the missing end drawn from the germline J gene. The V call is TRBV20-1, the J call TRBJ2-7; D might be TRBD2 (6 bases). CDR3 size: 13 residues. Germline values: CDR1 DFQATT, CDR2 SNEGSKA (reference sequence). Trimming cost V 6 bases and J 3 bases, with 15 bases left between them. Incomplete CDR3 DNA: TGCAGTGCCCCCTTTCAGGGAGGCTACGAG. Residues: CSAPFQGGYE. The full CDR3 sequence reads CSAPFQGGYEQYF.

About this clone itself: The read terminates 3 residues ahead of where the CDR3 ends, so the germline J gene completes it. The chain has TRBV5-1 and TRBJ2-4; D perhaps matches TRBD1 (7 bases). Germline-derived CDR1 and CDR2 are SGHRS and YFSETQ. The CDR3 is 18 residues long. Trimming shortened V by 0 bases and J by 0 bases, and 16 bases separated the two germline ends. The sequenced CDR3 bases are TGCGCCAGCAGCTTGGCGGGGGACAGCTCCTTAGCCAAAAACATT. This translates into CASSLAGDSSLAKNI. The CDR3 as a whole reads CASSLAGDSSLAKNIQYF.

About this clone: The read ends 3 residues before the CDR3 terminus; that terminus is restored from the germline J gene. This sequence joins TRBV5-1 and TRBJ2-3; D gene uncertain. Germline values: CDR1 SGHRS, CDR2 YFSETQ. V dropped 0 bases and J dropped 2 bases, with 13 bases sitting between them. The CDR3 is 16 amino acids. The CDR3 spells CASSLGQASFTDTQYF. The covered CDR3 bases are TGCGCCAGCAGCTTGGGTCAGGCCTCCTTCACAGATACG. Filled out from reference TRBV5-1 and TRBJ2-3, the complete variable domain reads KAGVTQTPRYLIKTRGQQVTLSCSPISGHRSVSWYQQTPGQGLQFLFEYFSETQRNKGNFPGRFSGRQFSNSRSEMNVSTLELGDSALYLCASSLGQASFTDTQYFGPGTRLTVL.

Points on this clone: From the germline J gene comes the end of the CDR3, since the read stops 3 residues before it. This rearrangement joins TRBV6-1 to TRBJ1-2; D remains unclear. Germline V gene lookup returns CDR1 MNHNS and CDR2 SASEGT. V was clipped by 4 bases and J by 0 bases, with 15 bases between them. The CDR3 runs to 16 residues. The CDR3 DNA, read in part, is TGTGCCAGCAGTGCGACCAGGAGTACAACTAACTATGGC. Its translation: CASSATRSTTNYG. The complete CDR3 reads CASSATRSTTNYGYTF.

With regard to this clone: From the germline J gene comes the end of the CDR3, since the read stops 3 residues before it. The V and J genes are TRBV20-1 and TRBJ1-5; possible D gene TRBD1, 5 bases. This CDR3 is built from 13 residues. V lost 6 bases, J lost 3 bases, and 12 bases lay in between. The germline gives CDR1 DFQATT, CDR2 SNEGSKA (reference sequence). CDR3 sequence: CSATDMVNQPQHF. CDR3 DNA (partial): TGCAGTGCGACGGACATGGTCAATCAGCCC.

Remarks on this clone: The read stops 3 residues short of the end of the CDR3; the missing end is completed from the germline J gene. This chain uses TRBV19 with TRBJ1-3; 7 bases fit TRBD1. The CDR3 sequence is 15 residues long. Looked up from germline, CDR1 is LNHDA and CDR2 is SQIVND (reference sequence). With 6 bases clipped from V and 5 bases from J, the junction kept 10 bases outside the gene matches. The covered CDR3 bases are TGTGCCAGTAGCCAACGACAGGGAGTAAGAAACACC. It translates to CASSQRQGVRNT. The entire CDR3 protein reads CASSQRQGVRNTIYF.

About this clone itself: The CDR3 is cut off 3 residues early in the read; its end comes from the germline J gene. The V gene is TRBV19, the J gene TRBJ1-4, with 7 bases that match TRBD1. V gave up 2 bases and J gave up 8 bases; unmatched junction bases: 5. The CDR3 covers 14 residues. Germline CDR1 reads LNHDA; CDR2 reads SQIVND (reference sequence). The sequenced part of the CDR3 DNA is TGTGCCAGTAGTATAACAGGGGCCATAGAAAAA. Its translation is CASSITGAIEK. The full-length CDR3 reads as CASSITGAIEKLFF.

Points on this clone: The read stops 3 residues short of the end of the CDR3; the missing end is completed from the germline J gene. The chain carries TRBV5-5 and TRBJ2-5; D remains unclear. CDR1 is SGHKS, CDR2 YYEKEE, per germline (reference sequence). V was pared by 0 bases and J by 5 bases, with 5 bases between. CDR3 length equals 12 residues. The covered CDR3 bases are TGTGCCAGCAGCTTGGTCGTTGAGACC. It codes for CASSLVVET. The CDR3 in full is CASSLVVETQYF.